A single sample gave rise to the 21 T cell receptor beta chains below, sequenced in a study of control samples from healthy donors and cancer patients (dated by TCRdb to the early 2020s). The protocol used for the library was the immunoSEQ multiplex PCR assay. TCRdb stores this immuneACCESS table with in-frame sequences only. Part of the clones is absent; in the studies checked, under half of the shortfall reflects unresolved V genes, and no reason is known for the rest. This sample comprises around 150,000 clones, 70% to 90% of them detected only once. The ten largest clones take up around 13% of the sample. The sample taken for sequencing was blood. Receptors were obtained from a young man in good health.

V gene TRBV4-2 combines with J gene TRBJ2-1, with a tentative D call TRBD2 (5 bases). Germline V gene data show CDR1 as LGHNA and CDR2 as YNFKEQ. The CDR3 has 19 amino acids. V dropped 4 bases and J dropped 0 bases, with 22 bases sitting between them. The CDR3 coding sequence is TGTGCCAGCAGCCCTCTGGGGTCTCGGACTTTGAGCTCCTACAATGAGCAGTTCTTC. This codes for CASSPLGSRTLSSYNEQFF.

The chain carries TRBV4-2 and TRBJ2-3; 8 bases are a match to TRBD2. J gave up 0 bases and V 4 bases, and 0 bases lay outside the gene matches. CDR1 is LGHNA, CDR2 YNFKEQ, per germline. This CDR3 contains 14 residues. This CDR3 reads CASSPSGSTDTQYF. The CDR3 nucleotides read TGTGCCAGCAGCCCTAGCGGGAGCACAGATACGCAGTATTTT.

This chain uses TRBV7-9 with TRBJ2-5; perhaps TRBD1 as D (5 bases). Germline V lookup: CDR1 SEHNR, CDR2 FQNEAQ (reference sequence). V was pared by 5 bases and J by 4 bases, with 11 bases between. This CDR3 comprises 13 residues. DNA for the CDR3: TGTGCCAGCAGCCGTGCAGGGTCAGAGACCCAGTACTTC. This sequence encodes CASSRAGSETQYF.

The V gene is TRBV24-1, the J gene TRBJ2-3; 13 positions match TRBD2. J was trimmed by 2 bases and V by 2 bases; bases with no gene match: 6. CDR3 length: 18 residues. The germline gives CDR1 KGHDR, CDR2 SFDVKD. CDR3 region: CATSDWRGLAGPTDTQYF. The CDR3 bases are TGTGCCACCAGTGATTGGCGGGGACTAGCGGGGCCCACAGATACGCAGTATTTT.

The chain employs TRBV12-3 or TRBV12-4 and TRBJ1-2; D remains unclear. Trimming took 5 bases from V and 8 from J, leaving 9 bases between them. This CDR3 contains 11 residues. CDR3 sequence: CASSRSDGYTF. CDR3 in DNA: TGTGCCAGCAGTCGGTCAGACGGCTACACCTTC.

CDR3 bases: TGTGCCAGCAGTGTAATGGGTTATAGCCTCAGGCACGAGCAGTACTTC. This encodes CASSVMGYSLRHEQYF. The genes are TRBV25-1 and TRBJ2-7; D is ambiguous. Per germline, CDR1 MGHDK and CDR2 SYGVNS. Trimming took 4 bases from V and 5 from J, leaving 21 bases between them. CDR3 length: 16 amino acids.

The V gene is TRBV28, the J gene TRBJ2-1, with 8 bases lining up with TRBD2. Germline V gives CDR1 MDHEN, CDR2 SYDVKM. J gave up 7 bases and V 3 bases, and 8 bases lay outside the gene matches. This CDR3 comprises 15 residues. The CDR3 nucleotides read TGTGCCAGCAGTTTGAGGACTAGCTATGGGAATGAGCAGTTCTTC. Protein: CASSLRTSYGNEQFF.

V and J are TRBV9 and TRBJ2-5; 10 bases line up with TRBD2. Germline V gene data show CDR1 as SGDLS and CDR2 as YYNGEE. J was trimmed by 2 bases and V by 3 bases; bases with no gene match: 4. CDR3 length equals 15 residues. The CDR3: CASSALLAGQETQYF. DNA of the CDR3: TGTGCCAGCAGCGCGTTACTAGCGGGGCAAGAGACCCAGTACTTC.

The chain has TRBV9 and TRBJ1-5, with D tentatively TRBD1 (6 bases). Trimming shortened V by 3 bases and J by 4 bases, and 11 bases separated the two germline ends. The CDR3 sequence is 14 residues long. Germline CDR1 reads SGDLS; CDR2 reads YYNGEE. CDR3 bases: TGTGCCAGCAGCGGAGGGACACTTAATCAGCCCCAGCATTTT. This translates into CASSGGTLNQPQHF.

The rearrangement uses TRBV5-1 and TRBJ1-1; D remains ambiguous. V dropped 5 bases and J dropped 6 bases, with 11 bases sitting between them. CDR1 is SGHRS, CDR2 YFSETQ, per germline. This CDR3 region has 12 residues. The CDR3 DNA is TGCGCCAGCAGAGGTTCCGGGGCTGAAGCTTTCTTT. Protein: CASRGSGAEAFF.

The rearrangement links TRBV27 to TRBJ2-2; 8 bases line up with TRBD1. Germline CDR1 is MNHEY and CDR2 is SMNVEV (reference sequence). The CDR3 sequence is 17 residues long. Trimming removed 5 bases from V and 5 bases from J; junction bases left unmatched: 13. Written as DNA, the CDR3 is TGTGCCAGCAGTCAGACAGGGGTTCTATCGGGTACCGGGGAGCTGTTTTTT. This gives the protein CASSQTGVLSGTGELFF.

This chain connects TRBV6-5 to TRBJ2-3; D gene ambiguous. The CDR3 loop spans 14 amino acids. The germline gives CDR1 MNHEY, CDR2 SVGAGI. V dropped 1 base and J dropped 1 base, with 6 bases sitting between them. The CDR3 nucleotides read TGTGCCAGCAGTTACTTGCGCGGCACAGATACGCAGTATTTT. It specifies CASSYLRGTDTQYF.

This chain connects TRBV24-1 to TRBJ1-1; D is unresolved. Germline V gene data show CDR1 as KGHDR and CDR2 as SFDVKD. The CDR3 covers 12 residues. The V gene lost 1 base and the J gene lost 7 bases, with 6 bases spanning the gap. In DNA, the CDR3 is TGTGCCACCAGTGATTTTTCCGGTGAAGCTTTCTTT. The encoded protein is CATSDFSGEAFF.

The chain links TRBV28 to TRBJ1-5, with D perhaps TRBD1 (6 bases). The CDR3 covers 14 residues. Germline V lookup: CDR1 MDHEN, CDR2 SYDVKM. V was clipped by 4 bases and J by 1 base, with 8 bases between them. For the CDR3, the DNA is TGTGCCAGCAGTTCCGGACAGAGCAATCAGCCCCAGCATTTT. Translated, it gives CASSSGQSNQPQHF.

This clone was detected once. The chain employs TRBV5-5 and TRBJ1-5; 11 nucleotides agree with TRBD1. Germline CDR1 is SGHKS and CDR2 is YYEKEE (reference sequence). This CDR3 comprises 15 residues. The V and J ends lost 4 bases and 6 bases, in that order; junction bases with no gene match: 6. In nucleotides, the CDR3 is TGTGCCAGCAGCCCCGGACAGGGGGCGTTTCAGCCCCAGCATTTT. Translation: CASSPGQGAFQPQHF.

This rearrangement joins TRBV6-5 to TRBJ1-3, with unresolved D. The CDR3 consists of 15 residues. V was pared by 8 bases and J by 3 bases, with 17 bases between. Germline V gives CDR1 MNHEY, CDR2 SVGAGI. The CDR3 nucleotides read TGTGCCAGCGGAGGGCCTTCCTACGGTGGAAACACCATATATTTT. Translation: CASGGPSYGGNTIYF.

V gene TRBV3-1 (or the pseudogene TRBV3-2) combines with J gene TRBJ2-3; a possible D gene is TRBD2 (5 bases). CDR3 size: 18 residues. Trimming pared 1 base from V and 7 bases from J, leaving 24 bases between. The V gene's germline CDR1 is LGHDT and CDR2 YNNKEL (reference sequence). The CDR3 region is CASSQALSVPYPGYTQYF. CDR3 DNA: TGTGCCAGCAGCCAAGCCCTTAGCGTACCCTATCCAGGTTATACGCAGTATTTT.

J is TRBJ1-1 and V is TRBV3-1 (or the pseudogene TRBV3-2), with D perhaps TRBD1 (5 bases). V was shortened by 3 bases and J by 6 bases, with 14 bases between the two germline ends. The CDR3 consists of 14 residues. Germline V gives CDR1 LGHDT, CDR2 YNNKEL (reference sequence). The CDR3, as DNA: TGTGCCAGCAGCCAGGGGCAGCTATCCTCTGAAGCTTTCTTT. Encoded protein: CASSQGQLSSEAFF.

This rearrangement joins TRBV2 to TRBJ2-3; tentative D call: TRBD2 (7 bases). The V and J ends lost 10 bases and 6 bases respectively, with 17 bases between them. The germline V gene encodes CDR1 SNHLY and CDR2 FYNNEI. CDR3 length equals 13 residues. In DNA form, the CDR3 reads TGTGCCACCTGGGGAGGGGGGGACGATACGCAGTATTTT. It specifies CATWGGGDDTQYF.

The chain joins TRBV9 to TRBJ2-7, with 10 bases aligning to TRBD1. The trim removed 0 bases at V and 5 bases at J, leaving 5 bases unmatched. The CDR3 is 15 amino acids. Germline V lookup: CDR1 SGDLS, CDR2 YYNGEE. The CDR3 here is CASSVGGDRGNEQYF. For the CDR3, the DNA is TGTGCCAGCAGCGTAGGAGGGGACAGGGGCAACGAGCAGTACTTC.

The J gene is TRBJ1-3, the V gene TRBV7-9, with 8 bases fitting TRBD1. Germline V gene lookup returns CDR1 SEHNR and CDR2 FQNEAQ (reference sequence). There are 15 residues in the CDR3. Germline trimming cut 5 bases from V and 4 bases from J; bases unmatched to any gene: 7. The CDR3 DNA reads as TGTGCCAGCAGCATCACCAGGGGGCTAGGAAACACCATATATTTT. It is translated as CASSITRGLGNTIYF.